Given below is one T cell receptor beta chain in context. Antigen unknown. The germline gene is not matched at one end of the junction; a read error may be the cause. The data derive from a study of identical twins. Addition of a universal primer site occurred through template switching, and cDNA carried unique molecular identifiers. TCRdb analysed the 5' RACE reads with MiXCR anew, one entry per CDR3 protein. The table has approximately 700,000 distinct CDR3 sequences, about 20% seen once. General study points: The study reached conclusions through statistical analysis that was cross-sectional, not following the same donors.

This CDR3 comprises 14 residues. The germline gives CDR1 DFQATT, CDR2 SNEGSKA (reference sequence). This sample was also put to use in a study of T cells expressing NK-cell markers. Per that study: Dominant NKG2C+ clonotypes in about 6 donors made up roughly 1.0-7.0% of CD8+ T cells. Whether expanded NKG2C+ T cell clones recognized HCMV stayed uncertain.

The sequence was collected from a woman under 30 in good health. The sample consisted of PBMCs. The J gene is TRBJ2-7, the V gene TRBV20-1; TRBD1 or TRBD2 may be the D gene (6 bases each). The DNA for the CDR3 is TGCAGTGCCCTGCCGGAGGGACATTCCTGCGAGCAGTACTTC. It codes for CSALPEGHSCEQYF.